Listed here are 25 T cell receptor beta chains from one sample, sequenced in a study of T cell repertoires in cytomegalovirus infection. TCRdb called the reads again in MiXCR, with one record for every CDR3 protein. The data hold hundreds of thousands of distinct CDR3 sequences, with more than 9% observed a single time. Specimen: PBMCs. Source of these receptors: a human donor in good health (CMV status not recorded). Some clones in this sample may be carry-over from other donors' samples.

This clonotype was observed many times. The chain couples TRBV6-6 to TRBJ2-5; 9 bases are a match to TRBD1. Germline CDR1 and CDR2: MNHNY and SVGAGI (reference sequence). Unmatched junction bases numbered 4, after V lost 0 bases and J lost 2 bases. The CDR3 is made up of 16 amino acids. The CDR3 DNA is TGTGCCAGCAGTTACTCCGGGACAGGGCCTCAAGAGACCCAGTACTTC. Its protein is CASSYSGTGPQETQYF.

Of note for this clonotype: The junction and the germline gene differ at one end; a read error may be behind it. The chain combines TRBV4-1 with TRBJ1-2, with TRBD1 matching over 9 bases. This CDR3 is 19 amino acids long. The V gene's germline CDR1 is MGHRA and CDR2 YSYEKL. CDR3 loop: CASSQVLQGADMGAYGYTF. CDR3 DNA sequence: TGTGCCAGCAGCCAAGTTTTACAGGGGGCGGATATGGGCGCCTATGGCTACACCTTC.

This clonotype was seen a handful of times. The DNA of the CDR3 is TGTGCCAGCAGCCCCCTGGGGGGGAGGGTCACTGAAGCTTTCTTT. It is translated as CASSPLGGRVTEAFF. The chain links TRBV5-4 to TRBJ1-1; maybe TRBD1 (5 bases). Germline assignment: CDR1 SGHNT and CDR2 YYREEE (reference sequence). The V gene lost 4 bases and the J gene lost 4 bases, with 17 bases spanning the gap. This CDR3 is built from 15 residues. Complete variable domain (other parts from reference TRBV5-4 and TRBJ1-1): ETGVTQSPTHLIKTRGQQVTLRCSSQSGHNTVSWYQQALGQGPQFIFQYYREEENGRGNFPPRFSGLQFPNYSSELNVNALELDDSALYLCASSPLGGRVTEAFFGQGTRLTVV.

This clonotype was counted many times. This rearrangement joins TRBV4-3 to TRBJ2-3; D not certain. V was cut by 3 bases and J by 2 bases, with 12 bases left in between. Germline loops: CDR1 LGHNA, CDR2 YSLEER. The CDR3 totals 15 residues. In DNA, the CDR3 is TGCGCCAGCAGCCATGGGCGGCGGAACACAGATACGCAGTATTTT. This sequence encodes CASSHGRRNTDTQYF.

This clonotype was found a few times. This chain connects TRBV12-3 or TRBV12-4 to TRBJ1-1; D remains ambiguous. Trimming shortened V by 3 bases and J by 3 bases, and 14 bases separated the two germline ends. The CDR3 extends over 15 amino acids. The CDR3 DNA sequence: TGTGCCAGCAGTTTCATCCGGGCCCTCGACACTGAAGCTTTCTTT. Residues: CASSFIRALDTEAFF.

This clonotype was counted many times. V gene TRBV7-2 combines with J gene TRBJ1-1, with TRBD1 matching 9 bases. This CDR3 region has 13 residues. V trimming: 5 bases; J trimming: 7 bases; junction bases outside the gene matches: 5. Per the germline V gene, CDR1 is SGHTA and CDR2 is FQGNSA. The CDR3 DNA reads TGTGCCAGCAGCCTGACAGGGGGGGGTGAAGCTTTCTTT. Encoded protein: CASSLTGGGEAFF.

This clonotype was picked up many times. The rearrangement joins TRBV7-2 to TRBJ2-3; maybe TRBD1 (5 bases). V shed 5 bases and J shed 4 bases, with 16 bases lying between them. The V gene's germline CDR1 is SGHTA and CDR2 FQGNSA. The CDR3 runs to 15 residues. CDR3 DNA: TGTGCCAGCAGCCAAGCCTTGATCAGGGCAGATACGCAGTATTTT. Encoded protein: CASSQALIRADTQYF.

CDR3 sequence reads: CSVARTSGSPYNEQFF. The CDR3 nucleotides are TGCAGCGTAGCCCGGACTAGCGGGAGTCCCTACAATGAGCAGTTCTTC. The chain couples TRBV29-1 to TRBJ2-1, with 13 bases matching TRBD2. CDR3 length: 16 amino acids. J was trimmed by 2 bases and V by 6 bases; bases with no gene match: 7. CDR1 is SQVTM, CDR2 ANQGSEA, per germline.

This clonotype was detected many times. The chain couples TRBV7-2 to TRBJ2-3, with 7 bases that match TRBD2. The junction had 12 bases not matched to a gene; V was cut back by 2 bases and J by 4 bases. CDR1 and CDR2 (germline): SGHTA, FQGNSA. The CDR3 spans 17 residues. This chain's CDR3 is CASSLRHGTTGPDTQYF. The CDR3 nucleotides are TGTGCCAGCAGCTTACGCCACGGGACTACCGGGCCAGATACGCAGTATTTT.

The sample holds many counts of this clonotype. This rearrangement joins TRBV28 to TRBJ2-6, with 7 nucleotides matching TRBD1. The CDR3 length is 17 residues. The V gene's germline CDR1 is MDHEN and CDR2 SYDVKM. The V and J ends lost 3 bases and 1 base, in that order; junction bases with no gene match: 6. CDR3 in amino acids: CASSLGTALSGANVLTF. For the CDR3, the DNA is TGTGCCAGCAGTTTGGGGACAGCATTATCTGGGGCCAACGTCCTGACTTTC.

This clonotype came up a few times. This chain joins TRBV20-1 and TRBJ2-4; no definite D call. CDR1 and CDR2 from the germline V gene are DFQATT and SNEGSKA (reference sequence). V lost 0 bases, J lost 1 base, and 19 bases lay in between. This CDR3 has 18 residues. The DNA for the CDR3 is TGCAGTGCTAGAGATAGAAATTTGGCCACCTATGCCAAAAACATTCAGTACTTC. Protein sequence: CSARDRNLATYAKNIQYF.

The chain recombines TRBV20-1 with TRBJ1-5; the D is unclear. The CDR3 runs to 16 residues. CDR1 is DFQATT and CDR2 is SNEGSKA in the germline V gene (reference sequence). V dropped 2 bases and J dropped 0 bases, with 14 bases sitting between them. This CDR3 is CSARPFGSFSNQPQHF. In DNA, the CDR3 is TGCAGTGCTAGACCGTTTGGGTCCTTTAGCAATCAGCCCCAGCATTTT.

The chain carries TRBV27 and TRBJ2-1, with unresolved D. Trimming took 6 bases from V and 7 from J, leaving 7 bases between them. This CDR3 comprises 11 residues. Germline V gene sequence: CDR1 MNHEY, CDR2 SMNVEV (reference sequence). The CDR3 spells CASSHINEQFF. CDR3 DNA: TGTGCCAGCAGCCATATTAATGAGCAGTTCTTC.

The sample holds a few counts of this clonotype. The rearrangement uses TRBV2 and TRBJ1-4; the D is unclear. The CDR3 is made up of 13 amino acids. V lost 7 bases, J lost 10 bases, and 16 bases lay in between. Germline CDR1 reads SNHLY; CDR2 reads FYNNEI. The CDR3 reads CASTLTPGGKLFF. CDR3 in DNA: TGTGCCAGCACCTTGACTCCGGGAGGAAAACTGTTTTTT. Looking up the rest from reference TRBV2 and TRBJ1-4 gives the full variable domain: EPEVTQTPSHQVTQMGQEVILRCVPISNHLYFYWYRQILGQKVEFLVSFYNNEISEKSEIFDDQFSVERPDGSNFTLKIRSTKLEDSAMYFCASTLTPGGKLFFGSGTQLSVL.

The genes are TRBV12-3 or TRBV12-4 and TRBJ1-2; D is perhaps TRBD1 (5 bases). Trimming shortened V by 6 bases and J by 8 bases, and 22 bases separated the two germline ends. The CDR3 length is 15 residues. The CDR3 sequence: CASSFRDALPQGYTF. CDR3 DNA: TGTGCCAGCAGCTTCCGGGACGCCCTGCCACAGGGCTACACCTTC.

This clonotype was counted ten times or more. The gene calls are TRBV28 and TRBJ2-5; TRBD1 agrees at 10 bases. The J segment lost 6 bases and the V segment lost 5 bases, leaving 6 bases of the junction unmatched. The CDR3 covers 14 residues. CDR1 MDHEN and CDR2 SYDVKM come from the germline V gene. The CDR3 DNA is TGTGCCAGCAGTCCGACAGGGGGCATGAAGACCCAGTACTTC. It is translated as CASSPTGGMKTQYF.

This chain uses TRBV5-8 with TRBJ2-5, with D tentatively TRBD1 or TRBD2 (5 bases each). CDR3 length: 13 amino acids. Germline CDR1 SGHTS, CDR2 YDEGEE. Trimming removed 2 bases from V and 7 bases from J, with 12 bases in between. CDR3 bases: TGTGCCAGCAGCTTCCAGGGAGTGGGGACCCAGTACTTC. This translates into CASSFQGVGTQYF.

This clonotype was seen at least ten times. CDR3 sequence: CAISESGQLYEQYF. The CDR3 coding sequence is TGTGCCATCAGTGAGTCAGGGCAGCTCTACGAGCAGTACTTC. The V and J genes are TRBV10-3 and TRBJ2-7; no definite D call. Deletions cut 0 bases from V and 3 bases from J, with 9 bases between. The CDR3 has 14 amino acids. From germline, CDR1 is ENHRY and CDR2 SYGVKD.

This clonotype was observed at least ten times. This chain joins TRBV7-2 and TRBJ2-3; no definite D call. The length of the CDR3 is 13 residues. V was pared by 4 bases and J by 6 bases, with 11 bases between. The germline CDR1 and CDR2 sequences are SGHTA and FQGNSA. CDR3 nucleotide sequence: TGTGCCAGCAGCTCATCTGGCTGGGATACGCAGTATTTT. This codes for CASSSSGWDTQYF.

V usage is TRBV20-1 and J usage is TRBJ2-1; 12 positions match TRBD2. J gave up 0 bases and V 6 bases, and 15 bases lay outside the gene matches. CDR1 is DFQATT, CDR2 SNEGSKA, per germline (reference sequence). CDR3 length equals 19 residues. CDR3 nucleotides: TGCAGTGCCTTCCCGAGGCGGCTAGCGGGAGGGATCTCCTACAATGAGCAGTTCTTC. Its translation is CSAFPRRLAGGISYNEQFF.

This clonotype came up a few times. V and J are TRBV4-1 and TRBJ1-2, with D possibly matching TRBD1 (6 bases). This CDR3 contains 14 residues. V was shortened by 6 bases and J by 4 bases, with 15 bases between the two germline ends. The germline V gene has CDR1 MGHRA and CDR2 YSYEKL. CDR3: CASSHTGHLYGYTF. The CDR3 nucleotides are TGCGCCAGCAGTCATACGGGACATCTCTATGGCTACACCTTC.

CDR3 loop: CASSFPPETQYF. Written as DNA, the CDR3 is TGTGCCAGCAGCTTTCCCCCGGAGACCCAGTACTTC. The chain uses TRBV7-2 and TRBJ2-5; D remains unclear. CDR3 length: 12 residues. CDR1 is SGHTA and CDR2 is FQGNSA in the germline V gene. V lost 3 bases to trimming and J lost 5 bases, with 7 bases between them.

There are many counts of this clonotype. The chain joins TRBV14 to TRBJ2-1; the match to TRBD2 covers 10 bases. The CDR3 sequence is 14 residues long. Trimming at V came to 4 bases and at J to 10 bases, leaving 7 bases not matched to a gene. CDR1 and CDR2 from the germline V gene are SGHDN and FVKESK. The CDR3 coding sequence is TGTGCCAGCAGCCGGCTAGCGGGAGTCACGGAGCAGTTCTTC. Translation: CASSRLAGVTEQFF.

Ten or more counts support this clonotype. The chain combines TRBV4-3 with TRBJ2-7; D possibly uses TRBD1 or TRBD2 (5 bases each). The CDR3 spans 16 residues. V lost 1 base, J lost 4 bases, and 17 bases lay in between. Germline loops: CDR1 LGHNA, CDR2 YSLEER. The CDR3: CASSQGGWQQPYEQYF. CDR3 DNA sequence: TGCGCCAGCAGCCAAGGGGGGTGGCAGCAACCTTACGAGCAGTACTTC.

This clonotype was recorded at least ten times. V and J are TRBV6-2 or TRBV6-3 and TRBJ2-7; TRBD1 aligns across 7 bases. There are 15 residues in the CDR3. V trimming: 8 bases; J trimming: 3 bases; junction bases outside the gene matches: 13. Germline CDR1 is MNHEY and CDR2 is SVGEGT. In DNA form, the CDR3 reads TGTGCCAGCTCGTCTAACAGGGGATCCAACTACGAGCAGTACTTC. This sequence encodes CASSSNRGSNYEQYF.